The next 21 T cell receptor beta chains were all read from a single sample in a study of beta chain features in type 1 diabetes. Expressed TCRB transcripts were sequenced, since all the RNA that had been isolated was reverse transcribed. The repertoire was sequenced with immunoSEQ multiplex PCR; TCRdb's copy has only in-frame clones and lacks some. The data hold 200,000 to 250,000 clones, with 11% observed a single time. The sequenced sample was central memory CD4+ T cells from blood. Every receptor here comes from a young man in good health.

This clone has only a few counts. The CDR3 protein is CASSDLSARGNQPQHF. CDR3 bases: TGTGCCAGCAGTGACCTGTCGGCCCGGGGCAATCAGCCCCAGCATTTT. The chain uses TRBV25-1 and TRBJ1-5, with unresolved D. Trimming shortened V by 3 bases and J by 2 bases, and 14 bases separated the two germline ends. The CDR3 contains 16 residues. Germline loops: CDR1 MGHDK, CDR2 SYGVNS.

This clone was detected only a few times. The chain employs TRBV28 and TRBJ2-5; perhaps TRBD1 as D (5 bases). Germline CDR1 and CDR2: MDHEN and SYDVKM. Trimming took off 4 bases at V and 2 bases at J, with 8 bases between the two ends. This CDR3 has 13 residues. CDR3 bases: TGTGCCAGCAGTTGGCCAGGGCAAGAGACCCAGTACTTC. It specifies CASSWPGQETQYF.

The CDR3 bases are TGTGCCAGCAGCTTAGCCTGGGGGAACACTGAAGCTTTCTTT. Translating gives CASSLAWGNTEAFF. This chain connects TRBV7-6 to TRBJ1-1, with D hard to call. With 0 bases removed from V and 1 base from J, the gap between germline ends came to 6 bases. Germline loops: CDR1 SGHVS, CDR2 FNYEAQ. The CDR3 is 14 residues long.

CDR3 bases: TGTGCCAGCACCCCCCCGGGAGGGTACCAAGAGACCCAGTACTTC. It is translated as CASTPPGGYQETQYF. This chain links TRBV25-1 with TRBJ2-5; 8 bases agree with TRBD2. The CDR3 covers 15 residues. Germline CDR1 reads MGHDK; CDR2 reads SYGVNS. V trimming: 7 bases; J trimming: 0 bases; junction bases outside the gene matches: 7.

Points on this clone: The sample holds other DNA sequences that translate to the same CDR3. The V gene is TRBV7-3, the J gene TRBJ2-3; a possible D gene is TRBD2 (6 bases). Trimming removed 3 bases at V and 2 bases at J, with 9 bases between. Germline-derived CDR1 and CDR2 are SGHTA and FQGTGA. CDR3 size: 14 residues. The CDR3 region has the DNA TGTGCCAGCAGCTTGGGACTGTCCACAGATACGCAGTATTTT. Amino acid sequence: CASSLGLSTDTQYF.

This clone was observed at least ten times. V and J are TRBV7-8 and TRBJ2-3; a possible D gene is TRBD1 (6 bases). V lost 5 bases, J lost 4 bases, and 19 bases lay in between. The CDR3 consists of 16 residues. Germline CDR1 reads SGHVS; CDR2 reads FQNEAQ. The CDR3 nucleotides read TGTGCCAGCAGCGAAGCAAACAGGGCCGGAGCAGATACGCAGTATTTT. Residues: CASSEANRAGADTQYF.

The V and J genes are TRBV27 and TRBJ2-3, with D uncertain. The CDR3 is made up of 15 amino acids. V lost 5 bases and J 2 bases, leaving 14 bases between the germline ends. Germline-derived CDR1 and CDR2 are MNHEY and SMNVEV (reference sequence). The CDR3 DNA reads TGTGCCAGCAGTCCCCTCAGAGCTCTCACAGATACGCAGTATTTT. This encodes CASSPLRALTDTQYF.

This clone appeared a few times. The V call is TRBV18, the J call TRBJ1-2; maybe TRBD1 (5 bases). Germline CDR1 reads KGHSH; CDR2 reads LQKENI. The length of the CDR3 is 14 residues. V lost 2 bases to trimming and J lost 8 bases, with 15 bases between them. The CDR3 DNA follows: TGTGCCAGCTCACCAGAGGGCCAGGGAAGCGGCTACACCTTC. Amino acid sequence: CASSPEGQGSGYTF.

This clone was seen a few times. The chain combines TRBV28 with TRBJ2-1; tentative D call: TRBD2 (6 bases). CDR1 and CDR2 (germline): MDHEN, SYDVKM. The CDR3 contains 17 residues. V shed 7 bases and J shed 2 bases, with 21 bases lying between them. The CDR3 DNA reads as TGTGCCAGCACCAATATCGGGCGGGGCGGAACCTACAATGAGCAGTTCTTC. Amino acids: CASTNIGRGGTYNEQFF.

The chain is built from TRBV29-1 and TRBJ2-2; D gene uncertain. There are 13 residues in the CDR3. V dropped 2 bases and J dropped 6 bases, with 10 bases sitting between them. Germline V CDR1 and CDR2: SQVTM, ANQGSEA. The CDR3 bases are TGCAGCGTTGAAAAGAGCAGCGCCGGGGAGCTGTTTTTT. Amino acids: CSVEKSSAGELFF.

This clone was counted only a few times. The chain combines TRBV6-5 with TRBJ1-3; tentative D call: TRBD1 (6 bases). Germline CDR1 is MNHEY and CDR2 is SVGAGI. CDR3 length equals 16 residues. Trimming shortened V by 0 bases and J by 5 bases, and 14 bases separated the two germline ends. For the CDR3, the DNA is TGTGCCAGCAGTTACTCCTATGACAGGTTCCGAAACACCATATATTTT. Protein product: CASSYSYDRFRNTIYF.

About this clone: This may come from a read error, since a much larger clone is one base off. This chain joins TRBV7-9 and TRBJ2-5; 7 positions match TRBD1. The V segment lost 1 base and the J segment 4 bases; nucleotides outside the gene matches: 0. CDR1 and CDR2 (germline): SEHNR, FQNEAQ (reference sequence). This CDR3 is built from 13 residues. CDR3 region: CASSLDRGETQYF. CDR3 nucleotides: TGTGCCAGCAGCTTAGACAGGGGAGAGACCCAGTACTTC.

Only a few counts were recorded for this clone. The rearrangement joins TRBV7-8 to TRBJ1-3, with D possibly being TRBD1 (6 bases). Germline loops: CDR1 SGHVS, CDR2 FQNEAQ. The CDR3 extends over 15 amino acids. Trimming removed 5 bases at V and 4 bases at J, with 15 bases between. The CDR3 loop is CASSPKQGRGNTIYF. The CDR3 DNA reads TGTGCCAGCAGCCCGAAACAGGGAAGAGGAAACACCATATATTTT.

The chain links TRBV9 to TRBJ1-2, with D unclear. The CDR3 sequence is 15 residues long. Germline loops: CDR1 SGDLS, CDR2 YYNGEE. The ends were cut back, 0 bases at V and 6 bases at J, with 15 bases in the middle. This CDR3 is CASSVGVRPENGYTF. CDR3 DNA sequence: TGTGCCAGCAGCGTAGGGGTCCGCCCGGAGAATGGCTACACCTTC.

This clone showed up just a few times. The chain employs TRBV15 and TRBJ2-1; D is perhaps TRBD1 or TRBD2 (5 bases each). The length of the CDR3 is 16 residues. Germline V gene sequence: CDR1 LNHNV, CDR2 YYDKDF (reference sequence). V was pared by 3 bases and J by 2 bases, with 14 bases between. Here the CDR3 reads CATSRRDRPTYNEQFF. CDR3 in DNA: TGTGCCACCAGCAGGAGGGACCGGCCCACCTACAATGAGCAGTTCTTC.

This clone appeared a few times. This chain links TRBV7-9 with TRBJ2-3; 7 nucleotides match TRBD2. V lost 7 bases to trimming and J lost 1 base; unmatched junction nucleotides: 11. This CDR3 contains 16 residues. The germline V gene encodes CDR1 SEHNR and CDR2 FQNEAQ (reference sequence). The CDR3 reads CASTLGVLAGTDTQYF. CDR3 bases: TGTGCCAGCACCCTCGGGGTCCTAGCGGGCACAGATACGCAGTATTTT. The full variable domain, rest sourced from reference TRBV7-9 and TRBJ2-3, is DTGVSQNPRHKITKRGQNVTFRCDPISEHNRLYWYRQTLGQGPEFLTYFQNEAQLEKSRLLSDRFSAERPKGSFSTLEIQRTEQGDSAMYLCASTLGVLAGTDTQYFGPGTRLTVL.

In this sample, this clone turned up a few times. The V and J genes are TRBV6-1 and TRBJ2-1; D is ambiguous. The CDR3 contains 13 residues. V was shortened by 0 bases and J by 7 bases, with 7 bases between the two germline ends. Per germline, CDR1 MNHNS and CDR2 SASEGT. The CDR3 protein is CASSEASFNEQFF. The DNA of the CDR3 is TGTGCCAGCAGTGAAGCCAGTTTTAATGAGCAGTTCTTC.

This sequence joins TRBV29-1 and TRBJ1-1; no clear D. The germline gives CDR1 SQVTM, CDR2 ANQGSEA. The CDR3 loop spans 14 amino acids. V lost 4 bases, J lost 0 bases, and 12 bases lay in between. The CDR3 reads CSVVLRVVNTEAFF. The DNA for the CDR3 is TGCAGCGTTGTTTTGAGGGTAGTGAACACTGAAGCTTTCTTT.

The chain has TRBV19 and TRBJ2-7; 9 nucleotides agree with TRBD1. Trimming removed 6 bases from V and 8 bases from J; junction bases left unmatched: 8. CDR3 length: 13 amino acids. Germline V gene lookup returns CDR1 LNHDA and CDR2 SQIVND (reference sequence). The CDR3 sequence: CASRSRDREKQYF. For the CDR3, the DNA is TGTGCCAGTAGGAGCCGGGACAGGGAAAAGCAGTACTTC.

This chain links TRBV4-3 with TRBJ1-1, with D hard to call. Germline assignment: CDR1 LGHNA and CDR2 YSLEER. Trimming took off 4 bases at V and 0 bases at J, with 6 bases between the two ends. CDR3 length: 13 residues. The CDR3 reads CASSPAVNTEAFF. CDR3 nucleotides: TGCGCCAGCAGCCCGGCGGTGAACACTGAAGCTTTCTTT.

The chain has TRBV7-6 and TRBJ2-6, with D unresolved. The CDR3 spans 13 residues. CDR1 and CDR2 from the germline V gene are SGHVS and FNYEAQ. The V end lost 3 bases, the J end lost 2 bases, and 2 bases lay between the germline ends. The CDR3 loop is CASSLTGANVLTF. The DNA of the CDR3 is TGTGCCAGCAGCTTGACTGGGGCCAACGTCCTGACTTTC.